This paragraph covers one TCR beta chain sequence. No cognate antigen has been identified for it. Base-call qualities are not available, and no considerably larger clone is one nucleotide away. The sample belongs to a study of blood T cell repertoires in COVID-19 (dated by TCRdb to the early 2020s). Regarding the complete study: Samples from collaborators originated in the United States, Italy and Spain and spanned both the acute and convalescent phases of COVID-19. The repertoires were released in a freely available public database meant as a resource for research on the immune response to SARS-CoV-2. The sample metadata nearly always contained a de-identified subject ID, COVID-19 status, age in years and sex. Samples were obtained from the ongoing ImmuneRACE study (first 160 participants) and from over a thousand subjects provided by 6 global collaborators. Deeply sampled blood TCRbeta repertoires from subjects exposed to, actively infected with, or recovered from COVID-19 were included in the dataset. The prospective study material was composed of cDNA or gDNA derived from T cells, B-cell-depleted T cells, or PBMCs. HLA class I and class II types, where available, came from metadata supplied by the sample provider rather than from assay-based typing. On the study overall, not on this receptor specifically: Clinical and demographic metadata were provided uncurated, with the amount varying by source and participant.

TCRbeta CDR3 regions were amplified from genomic DNA using the immunoSEQ Assay, a bias-controlled multiplex PCR. In the authors' own workflow: The number of nucleated cells in each sample was estimated from the amplification of reference gene primers within the assay. Sequence reads were collapsed and filtered to measure the absolute abundance of every unique TCRbeta CDR3 rearrangement. Productive Simpson clonality was computed per sample as the square root of Simpson's diversity index over productive rearrangements. TCRdb retrieved this table from immuneACCESS and kept in-frame rearrangements only. Not all clones are present; in checked studies, unresolved V genes account for under half, and no reason is known for the remainder. The D gene and trimming were derived from the DNA, and the V and J assignments and clone size from that table. Counted in this sample were fewer than 250,000 clones; around 86% of them appeared once. Of the sample, around a tenth falls within the top ten clones.

In Seattle, one collaborating source enrolled patients while the infection was active and tracked those patients longitudinally over the course of disease. Whole blood was collected in K2EDTA tubes by collaborating institutions according to the institutions' own protocols. Collaborator samples were shipped for TCRbeta analysis as frozen whole blood, isolated PBMCs, or DNA extracted from either sample type. Per the germline V gene, SGHTA is the CDR1 and FQGNSA is the CDR2. A distance of 20 bases separates the germline ends of V and J, which lose 4 bases and 4 bases respectively. From the cysteine up to the phenylalanine, the CDR3 has a length of 16 residues. Just the 48-base CDR3 DNA is kept, in frame starting at base 1.

The V gene is TRBV7-2 and the J gene is TRBJ2-7; a weak D assignment points to TRBD1 (6 bases agree). The sequenced sample consisted of peripheral blood. The source of this sequence is a middle-aged man with COVID-19, enrolled during active disease. The DNA sequence is as follows: TGTGCCAGCAGCTCAGCCAGGGGCCGAAGGGGTTACGAGCAGTACTTC. Protein translation: CASSSARGRRGYEQYF.